What follows are 29 T cell receptor beta chains derived from one specimen sequenced in a study of OX40 agonist ivuxolimab in advanced cancers. Assay used: immunoSEQ multiplex PCR; TCRdb lists only in-frame clones, some missing. The data show about 72,000 clones, with about 84% seen just once and less than 5.5% held by the top ten. Specimen: CD4+ or CD8+ T cells sorted from blood, collected in a trial of the OX40 agonist ivuxolimab. Receptors originate from an adult with an advanced solid tumor such as melanoma, head and neck, liver or kidney cancer.

This chain uses TRBV27 with TRBJ2-5, with D possibly TRBD2 on 6 matching bases. There are 13 residues in the CDR3. V dropped 10 bases and J dropped 4 bases, with 16 bases sitting between them. In germline, CDR1 is MNHEY, CDR2 SMNVEV (reference sequence). The DNA of the CDR3 is TGTGCCACGAGAGTGGCGGGATTAGAGACCCAGTACTTC. Its translation: CATRVAGLETQYF.

The chain employs TRBV6-5 and TRBJ1-1; TRBD1 is a possible D gene (5 bases). The CDR3 has 10 residues. With 8 bases removed from V and 8 bases from J, the gap between germline ends came to 9 bases. Germline CDR1 and CDR2: MNHEY and SVGAGI. CDR3 sequence: CASLTVEAFF. DNA of the CDR3: TGTGCCAGCCTGACAGTCGAAGCTTTCTTT.

The chain has TRBV9 and TRBJ2-1; the match to TRBD2 covers 10 bases. The CDR3 consists of 16 residues. CDR1 is SGDLS, CDR2 YYNGEE, per germline. The J segment lost 8 bases and the V segment lost 0 bases, leaving 8 bases of the junction unmatched. The CDR3, as DNA: TGTGCCAGCAGCGTAGACTCCCTAGCGGGAGTGTATGAGCAGTTCTTC. Protein sequence: CASSVDSLAGVYEQFF.

This clone was found a few times. It is likely a read error, because the conserved phenylalanine at the end of the CDR3 is missing. It is unclear where the CDR3 begins or ends on the DNA, so no DNA is shown, and the CDR3 is as TCRdb lists it. The V and J genes are TRBV14 and TRBJ1-2. The germline CDR1 and CDR2 sequences are SGHDN and FVKESK. The CDR3 length equals 14 residues, ends included. The CDR3 is CASSPHRRTSRTPL.

The chain has TRBV19 and TRBJ2-2; a weak D match, TRBD1 (5 bases). V was trimmed by 0 bases and J by 3 bases, leaving 8 bases between them. The CDR3 sequence is 15 residues long. From germline, CDR1 is LNHDA and CDR2 SQIVND (reference sequence). CDR3 in DNA: TGTGCCAGTAGTATAGATATCAGGGACACCGGGGAGCTGTTTTTT. It translates to CASSIDIRDTGELFF.

The J gene is TRBJ1-2, the V gene TRBV7-9, with D possibly TRBD1 on 5 matching bases. The CDR3 runs 13 residues. The germline CDR1 and CDR2 sequences are SEHNR and FQNEAQ (reference sequence). V was cut by 7 bases and J by 1 base, with 10 bases left in between. The CDR3 bases are TGTGCCAGCACTCCCGACAGTAACTATGGCTACACCTTC. This gives the protein CASTPDSNYGYTF.

The rearrangement links TRBV5-4 to TRBJ1-2; perhaps TRBD1 as D (5 bases). This CDR3 region has 15 residues. V was clipped by 4 bases and J by 4 bases, with 17 bases between them. Per germline, CDR1 SGHNT and CDR2 YYREEE (reference sequence). The CDR3 DNA reads as TGTGCCAGCAGCGGAGGACACGCCTTTTCCTATGGCTACACCTTC. It encodes CASSGGHAFSYGYTF.

The rearrangement links TRBV7-6 to TRBJ2-7; D unresolved. The CDR3 loop spans 13 amino acids. The germline V gene has CDR1 SGHVS and CDR2 FNYEAQ. Trimming left V 2 bases short and J 3 bases short, with 8 bases between. The CDR3 bases are TGTGCCAGCAGCTTATCCCGCAGCTACGAGCAGTACTTC. This codes for CASSLSRSYEQYF.

The rearrangement uses TRBV18 and TRBJ1-1; D possibly corresponds to TRBD1 (5 bases). V was shortened by 5 bases and J by 2 bases, with 9 bases between the two germline ends. CDR1 KGHSH and CDR2 LQKENI come from the germline V gene. The CDR3 is 13 amino acids. In DNA, the CDR3 is TGTGCCAGCTCAGACGGGGGTAACACTGAAGCTTTCTTT. It encodes CASSDGGNTEAFF.

The chain combines TRBV6-1 with TRBJ1-2; no firm D call. The V and J ends lost 7 bases and 7 bases respectively, with 4 bases between them. Germline V gene sequence: CDR1 MNHNS, CDR2 SASEGT. The CDR3 contains 9 residues. The CDR3 loop is CASNSGYTF. In DNA form, the CDR3 reads TGTGCCAGCAATAGTGGCTACACCTTC.

In its sample, this clone was seen once. V is TRBV6-5 and J is TRBJ2-1; D remains ambiguous. This CDR3 has 13 amino acids. Germline lookup yields CDR1 MNHEY and CDR2 SVGAGI. Between the trimmed V and J ends, which lost 0 bases and 13 bases, there was a span of 13 bases. The CDR3 here is CASSYSNVGDQFF. The DNA for the CDR3 is TGTGCCAGCAGTTACTCGAATGTTGGGGATCAGTTCTTC.

V gene TRBV6-1 combines with J gene TRBJ1-1, with TRBD1 as a possible D gene (5 bases). The V and J ends lost 1 base and 10 bases respectively, with 13 bases between them. In germline, CDR1 is MNHNS, CDR2 SASEGT. The CDR3 is 13 residues long. The CDR3 spells CASSEGPLRGAFF. CDR3 bases: TGTGCCAGCAGTGAAGGACCACTTAGGGGAGCTTTCTTT.

This rearrangement joins TRBV7-2 to TRBJ2-3; D is possibly TRBD2 (6 bases). The CDR3 runs 16 residues. Germline values: CDR1 SGHTA, CDR2 FQGNSA. V dropped 1 base and J dropped 0 bases, with 11 bases sitting between them. The CDR3 loop reads CASSLGGGVSTDTQYF. The CDR3 nucleotides read TGTGCCAGCAGCTTAGGAGGCGGGGTCAGCACAGATACGCAGTATTTT.

The CDR3 here is CASKGASPLHF. For the CDR3, the DNA is TGTGCCAGCAAGGGGGCTTCACCCCTCCACTTT. The chain combines TRBV6-1 with TRBJ1-6; TRBD1 matches 7 bases. Germline V gene data show CDR1 as MNHNS and CDR2 as SASEGT. J gave up 9 bases and V 7 bases, and 0 bases lay outside the gene matches. This CDR3 is built from 11 residues.

The rearrangement joins TRBV29-1 to TRBJ2-3; the match to TRBD1 covers 10 bases. Losses at the gene ends were 4 bases for V and 5 bases for J; bases not matched to a gene: 12. Germline loops: CDR1 SQVTM, CDR2 ANQGSEA. This CDR3 region has 16 residues. CDR3: CSVGSGQGLVGDTQYF. CDR3 nucleotides: TGCAGCGTTGGATCGGGACAGGGGTTAGTTGGAGATACGCAGTATTTT.

The chain is built from TRBV7-9 and TRBJ2-1; TRBD2 matches 9 bases. CDR3 length: 15 amino acids. CDR1 SEHNR and CDR2 FQNEAQ come from the germline V gene (reference sequence). J gave up 4 bases and V 3 bases, and 4 bases lay outside the gene matches. The DNA for the CDR3 is TGTGCCAGCAGCTTGGGACTAGCAAAGTACAATGAGCAGTTCTTC. Protein: CASSLGLAKYNEQFF.

The V and J genes are TRBV5-1 and TRBJ1-2; 8 nucleotides line up with TRBD1. CDR3 length: 16 amino acids. V gave up 4 bases and J gave up 8 bases; unmatched junction bases: 16. Germline loops: CDR1 SGHRS, CDR2 YFSETQ. This chain's CDR3 is CASSPGTGLTFGGYTF. The CDR3 DNA sequence: TGCGCCAGCAGCCCCGGGACAGGCCTCACCTTTGGCGGCTACACCTTC.

The chain carries TRBV19 and TRBJ2-2; 9 nucleotides match TRBD1. J gave up 6 bases and V 3 bases, and 5 bases lay outside the gene matches. There are 15 residues in the CDR3. CDR1 and CDR2 from the germline V gene are LNHDA and SQIVND (reference sequence). CDR3 sequence: CASSMGQGQSGELFF. The CDR3 region has the DNA TGTGCCAGTAGTATGGGACAGGGACAGTCCGGGGAGCTGTTTTTT.

This clone was seen only once. The chain recombines TRBV29-1 with TRBJ2-5; D tentatively fits TRBD1 or TRBD2 (5 bases each). CDR1 and CDR2 from the germline V gene are SQVTM and ANQGSEA. V was clipped by 7 bases and J by 5 bases, with 14 bases between them. CDR3 size: 12 residues. The CDR3 DNA reads as TGCAGCGAGAAGTCGGGGCGGGAGACCCAGTACTTC. It encodes CSEKSGRETQYF. The full variable domain, completed using reference TRBV29-1 and TRBJ2-5, is SAVISQKPSRDICQRGTSLTIQCQVDSQVTMMFWYRQQPGQSLTLIATANQGSEATYESGFVIDKFPISRPNLTFSTLTVSNMSPEDSSIYLCSEKSGRETQYFGPGTRLLVL.

The rearrangement links TRBV7-9 to TRBJ1-2, with D uncertain. The germline V gene has CDR1 SEHNR and CDR2 FQNEAQ (reference sequence). Trimming removed 5 bases from V and 4 bases from J, with 14 bases in between. The length of the CDR3 is 14 residues. In nucleotides, the CDR3 is TGTGCCAGCAGCGCTGGGTCGGGCGCCTATGGCTACACCTTC. This encodes CASSAGSGAYGYTF. Looking up the rest from reference TRBV7-9 and TRBJ1-2 gives the full variable domain: DTGVSQNPRHKITKRGQNVTFRCDPISEHNRLYWYRQTLGQGPEFLTYFQNEAQLEKSRLLSDRFSAERPKGSFSTLEIQRTEQGDSAMYLCASSAGSGAYGYTFGSGTRLTVV.

The CDR3 reads CASSLGLASTGELFF. DNA for the CDR3: TGTGCCAGCAGCTTAGGTCTAGCGAGCACCGGGGAGCTGTTTTTT. The gene calls are TRBV7-3 and TRBJ2-2, with a tentative D call TRBD2 (6 bases). Trimming cost V 2 bases and J 4 bases, with 11 bases left between them. The germline CDR1 and CDR2 sequences are SGHTA and FQGTGA. The CDR3 runs 15 residues.

This clone appeared a few times. This chain links TRBV6-5 with TRBJ2-2; 7 positions match TRBD1. This CDR3 is 15 amino acids long. V gave up 5 bases and J gave up 6 bases; unmatched junction bases: 9. Per the germline V gene, CDR1 is MNHEY and CDR2 is SVGAGI. This CDR3 is CASSPGTGDAGELFF. The DNA of the CDR3 is TGTGCCAGCAGTCCCGGAACAGGGGACGCCGGGGAGCTGTTTTTT.

The chain recombines TRBV11-1 with TRBJ1-1, with 7 bases matching TRBD1. Unmatched junction bases numbered 7, after V lost 5 bases and J lost 1 base. Germline CDR1 is SGHAT and CDR2 is FQDESV (reference sequence). The CDR3 covers 15 residues. CDR3 protein: CASSRRTGPNTEAFF. The CDR3 DNA follows: TGTGCCAGCAGCCGTCGGACAGGACCGAACACTGAAGCTTTCTTT.

This sequence joins TRBV19 and TRBJ1-1, with no clear D. V was trimmed by 5 bases and J by 7 bases, leaving 17 bases between them. Germline V gene lookup returns CDR1 LNHDA and CDR2 SQIVND (reference sequence). There are 14 residues in the CDR3. This CDR3 reads CASSAKWATGEAFF. In DNA, the CDR3 is TGTGCCAGTAGTGCTAAGTGGGCGACGGGTGAAGCTTTCTTT.

The chain carries TRBV12-5 and TRBJ2-5; D is perhaps TRBD2 (5 bases). The better agreement between TRBJ2-7 and the DNA end casts doubt on the J call. Germline CDR1 reads LGHNT; CDR2 reads FRNRAP. The CDR3 spans 14 residues. The CDR3, as DNA: TGTGCTAGTGGTTTGGGTGGACTGGCCTACGAGCAGTACTTC. Amino acids: CASGLGGLAYEQYF.

This clone has more than one count but fewer than ten. The chain has TRBV2 and TRBJ1-2; TRBD1 matches at 9 bases. V was clipped by 5 bases and J by 0 bases; unmatched bases: 16. The CDR3 consists of 19 residues. Per germline, CDR1 SNHLY and CDR2 FYNNEI. The CDR3 is CASSPMWGQGGVANYGYTF. CDR3 bases: TGTGCCAGCAGTCCGATGTGGGGACAGGGAGGGGTTGCTAACTATGGCTACACCTTC.

The chain recombines TRBV10-3 with TRBJ2-3, with D unclear. Germline CDR1 and CDR2: ENHRY and SYGVKD. V dropped 7 bases and J dropped 2 bases, with 4 bases sitting between them. The CDR3 is made up of 11 amino acids. The CDR3 loop reads CAIKNTDTQYF. As DNA, the CDR3 is TGTGCCATCAAAAACACAGATACGCAGTATTTT.

The genes are TRBV6-5 and TRBJ2-5; no definite D call. CDR3 length: 13 residues. Germline V CDR1 and CDR2: MNHEY, SVGAGI. V was clipped by 5 bases and J by 2 bases, with 9 bases between them. CDR3 residues: CASSRTQQETQYF. The CDR3, as DNA: TGTGCCAGCAGTCGGACCCAGCAAGAGACCCAGTACTTC.

The chain carries TRBV4-3 and TRBJ1-2, with unresolved D. Germline-derived CDR1 and CDR2 are LGHNA and YSLEER. Trimming shortened V by 2 bases and J by 3 bases, and 13 bases separated the two germline ends. The CDR3 length is 15 residues. The CDR3 DNA is TGCGCCAGCAGCCAAACTGCGAGAGAATACTATGGCTACACCTTC. Its protein is CASSQTAREYYGYTF.